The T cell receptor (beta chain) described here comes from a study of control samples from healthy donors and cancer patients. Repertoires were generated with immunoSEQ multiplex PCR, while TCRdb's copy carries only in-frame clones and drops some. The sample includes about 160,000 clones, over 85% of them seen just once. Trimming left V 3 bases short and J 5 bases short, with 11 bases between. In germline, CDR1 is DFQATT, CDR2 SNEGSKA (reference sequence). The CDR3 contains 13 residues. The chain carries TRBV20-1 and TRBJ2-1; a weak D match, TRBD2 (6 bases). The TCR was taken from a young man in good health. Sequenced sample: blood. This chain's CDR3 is CSASSDYHNEQFF. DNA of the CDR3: TGCAGTGCTAGTTCGGACTACCACAATGAGCAGTTCTTC.